The 5 T cell receptor beta chains presented below share a single source sample, sequenced in a study of T cell repertoires in cytomegalovirus infection. TCRdb reprocessed the reads via MiXCR and lists one record per CDR3 protein. The data hold under 200,000 distinct CDR3 sequences, with roughly 9.8% observed a single time. Sequenced material: PBMCs. The receptor set was obtained from a human donor in good health (CMV status not recorded). Some clones in this sample may be carry-over from other donors' samples.

In its sample, this clonotype was seen many times. The genes are TRBV6-2 or TRBV6-3 and TRBJ2-1; D gene unclear. Per germline, CDR1 MNHEY and CDR2 SVGEGT. CDR3 length: 17 amino acids. V lost 6 bases to trimming and J lost 0 bases, with 18 bases between them. As DNA, the CDR3 is TGTGCCAGCAGGAAATTTGACGGTTTGAGCTCCTACAATGAGCAGTTCTTC. Protein: CASRKFDGLSSYNEQFF.

This clonotype was recorded at least ten times. This chain connects TRBV7-2 to TRBJ1-1, with D maybe TRBD1 (5 bases). This CDR3 region has 13 residues. Germline V gene lookup returns CDR1 SGHTA and CDR2 FQGNSA. Between the trimmed V and J ends, which lost 5 bases and 4 bases, there was a span of 11 bases. CDR3 loop: CASSKRGGTEAFF. In nucleotides, the CDR3 is TGTGCCAGCAGCAAGCGGGGGGGCACTGAAGCTTTCTTT.

This clonotype has a handful of counts. This rearrangement joins TRBV7-9 to TRBJ1-3; TRBD1 aligns across 9 bases. Germline CDR1 and CDR2: SEHNR and FQNEAQ (reference sequence). Trimming cost V 5 bases and J 0 bases; bases outside gene matches: 5. CDR3 size: 16 residues. For the CDR3, the DNA is TGTGCCAGCAGCAAGAAGACAGGGGGCTCTGGAAACACCATATATTTT. As protein: CASSKKTGGSGNTIYF. Drawing the rest from reference TRBV7-9 and TRBJ1-3, the complete variable domain is DTGVSQNPRHKITKRGQNVTFRCDPISEHNRLYWYRQTLGQGPEFLTYFQNEAQLEKSRLLSDRFSAERPKGSFSTLEIQRTEQGDSAMYLCASSKKTGGSGNTIYFGEGSWLTVV.

This clonotype was detected ten times or more. The V call is TRBV7-2, the J call TRBJ2-7; no clear D gene. V lost 1 base and J lost 7, with 11 bases in between. The CDR3 loop spans 13 amino acids. Germline lookup yields CDR1 SGHTA and CDR2 FQGNSA. DNA of the CDR3: TGTGCCAGCAGCTTAGGACCGGCGAGGGAGCAGTACTTC. It is translated as CASSLGPAREQYF.

Ten or more counts support this clonotype. The gene calls are TRBV6-6 and TRBJ2-6; perhaps TRBD1 as D (6 bases). Trimming cost V 5 bases and J 1 base, with 9 bases left between them. The CDR3 contains 15 residues. Germline values: CDR1 MNHNY, CDR2 SVGAGI (reference sequence). The CDR3 loop reads CASSNQGSGANVLTF. The CDR3 DNA follows: TGTGCCAGCAGTAACCAGGGGTCTGGGGCCAACGTCCTGACTTTC.